A single sample gave rise to the 16 T cell receptor beta chains below, sequenced in a study of cytomegalovirus exposure and HLA in healthy donors. Primers for the PCR totalled 60 Vbeta and 13 Jbeta. Here immunoSEQ multiplex PCR was the method, and the copy in TCRdb shows in-frame clones only, minus some. The sample has over 150,000 clones; 80% to 90% are singletons. The specimen sequenced was PBMCs. The receptor set was obtained from a woman in her thirties in good health and CMV-seropositive.

The genes are TRBV9 and TRBJ2-1, with 7 nucleotides matching TRBD2. CDR3 length equals 15 residues. Per germline, CDR1 SGDLS and CDR2 YYNGEE. The V gene end was trimmed by 4 bases and the J gene end by 4 bases; junction bases not matched to a gene: 8. Here the CDR3 DNA reads TGTGCCAGCAGCCCCGGGGGGACGAATTACAATGAGCAGTTCTTC. Its translation: CASSPGGTNYNEQFF.

This clone has only a few counts. V gene TRBV4-2 combines with J gene TRBJ1-3; weak D call: TRBD1 (6 bases). Trimming removed 1 base at V and 4 bases at J, with 17 bases between. Germline lookup yields CDR1 LGHNA and CDR2 YNFKEQ. This CDR3 is built from 17 residues. CDR3 protein: CASSQARGTRTGNTIYF. For the CDR3, the DNA is TGTGCCAGCAGCCAAGCCCGAGGGACACGGACAGGAAACACCATATATTTT.

This chain uses TRBV30 with TRBJ2-1; the D gene is possibly TRBD2 (6 bases). V was clipped by 1 base and J by 3 bases, with 16 bases between them. The CDR3 extends over 16 amino acids. CDR1 is GTSNPN and CDR2 is SVGIG in the germline V gene (reference sequence). CDR3 residues: CAWSGSGRGSYNEQFF. Written as DNA, the CDR3 is TGTGCCTGGAGTGGCTCGGGGCGGGGAAGCTACAATGAGCAGTTCTTC.

V and J are TRBV28 and TRBJ1-1, with D unclear. The germline CDR1 and CDR2 sequences are MDHEN and SYDVKM. Trimming took 3 bases from V and 4 from J, leaving 12 bases between them. The CDR3 loop spans 14 amino acids. The CDR3, as DNA: TGTGCCAGCAGTTTGGCGGGTGGGAGCACTGAAGCTTTCTTT. It specifies CASSLAGGSTEAFF.

The chain combines TRBV7-3 with TRBJ1-2; D call uncertain. The germline V gene encodes CDR1 SGHTA and CDR2 FQGTGA. V was shortened by 5 bases and J by 14 bases, with 24 bases between the two germline ends. The CDR3 extends over 14 amino acids. The chain's CDR3 is CASSPGGPAKHYTF. CDR3 nucleotide sequence: TGTGCCAGCAGCCCTGGAGGACCGGCGAAGCACTATACCTTC. The entire variable domain, with the rest obtained from reference TRBV7-3 and TRBJ1-2, is as follows: GAGVSQTPSNKVTEKGKYVELRCDPISGHTALYWYRQSLGQGPEFLIYFQGTGAADDSGLPNDRFFAVRPEGSVSTLKIQRTERGDSAVYLCASSPGGPAKHYTFGSGTRLTVV.

The chain recombines TRBV9 with TRBJ2-3; 8 nucleotides align to TRBD1. CDR1 and CDR2 from the germline V gene are SGDLS and YYNGEE. This CDR3 has 15 residues. The V and J ends lost 0 bases and 0 bases, in that order; junction bases with no gene match: 0. CDR3 coding DNA: TGTGCCAGCAGCGTAGGGACAGGGAGCACAGATACGCAGTATTTT. Protein product: CASSVGTGSTDTQYF.

This rearrangement joins TRBV18 to TRBJ2-2, with D perhaps matching TRBD1 (6 bases). The V end was cut by 4 bases, the J end by 2 bases, with 17 bases between. This CDR3 region has 17 residues. Germline values: CDR1 KGHSH, CDR2 LQKENI. CDR3 sequence (DNA): TGTGCCAGCTCACGGGACACTCCTTATCTAAACACCGGGGAGCTGTTTTTT. Its protein is CASSRDTPYLNTGELFF.

This chain links TRBV7-2 with TRBJ1-2, with 7 bases matching TRBD1. Germline CDR1 reads SGHTA; CDR2 reads FQGNSA. V lost 1 base and J lost 7; bases outside the gene matches: 3. The CDR3 has 13 residues. DNA of the CDR3: TGTGCCAGCAGCTTAGGTCAGGGGGGTGGCTACACCTTC. Its protein product is CASSLGQGGGYTF.

The rearrangement joins TRBV15 to TRBJ2-3; maybe TRBD2 (5 bases). The germline V and J ends were trimmed by 0 bases and 6 bases, with 13 bases remaining between them. The CDR3 spans 15 residues. Germline lookup yields CDR1 LNHNV and CDR2 YYDKDF (reference sequence). CDR3 sequence (DNA): TGTGCCACCAGCAGAGAGCCGAGGGATCGGGATACGCAGTATTTT. Its translation: CATSREPRDRDTQYF.

The gene calls are TRBV10-1 and TRBJ1-5; D is uncertain. Trimming cost V 3 bases and J 4 bases, with 7 bases left between them. Per the germline V gene, CDR1 is WNHNN and CDR2 is SYGVQD (reference sequence). The CDR3 totals 13 residues. CDR3 DNA: TGCGCCAGCAGTGAAACAAGTAATCAGCCCCAGCATTTT. It codes for CASSETSNQPQHF.

The CDR3 nucleotides read TGTGCCAGCAGCCTCCGACTAGCGGGGGCAACCTACGAGCAGTACTTC. Residues: CASSLRLAGATYEQYF. The chain combines TRBV7-2 with TRBJ2-7; 12 nucleotides agree with TRBD2. The CDR3 spans 16 residues. The V gene end was trimmed by 5 bases and the J gene end by 2 bases; junction bases not matched to a gene: 7. Per the germline V gene, CDR1 is SGHTA and CDR2 is FQGNSA.

This chain connects TRBV9 to TRBJ1-2; D is ambiguous. The germline V gene has CDR1 SGDLS and CDR2 YYNGEE. V lost 6 bases, J lost 4 bases, and 19 bases lay in between. The CDR3 has 15 residues. Written as DNA, the CDR3 is TGTGCCAGCACTAAGGAGGGTGAAGGTAGCTATGGCTACACCTTC. Protein sequence: CASTKEGEGSYGYTF. The variable domain in full, completed from reference TRBV9 and TRBJ1-2, reads DSGVTQTPKHLITATGQRVTLRCSPRSGDLSVYWYQQSLDQGLQFLIQYYNGEERAKGNILERFSAQQFPDLHSELNLSSLELGDSALYFCASTKEGEGSYGYTFGSGTRLTVV.

The V call is TRBV7-9, the J call TRBJ2-7; tentative D call: TRBD2 (5 bases). CDR3 length: 12 residues. Trimming pared 2 bases from V and 5 bases from J, leaving 7 bases between. Per germline, CDR1 SEHNR and CDR2 FQNEAQ (reference sequence). This CDR3 reads CASSLRGNEQYF. The CDR3 DNA follows: TGTGCCAGCAGCTTACGAGGGAACGAGCAGTACTTC.

J is TRBJ2-1 and V is TRBV9, with 15 bases matching TRBD2. Germline V lookup: CDR1 SGDLS, CDR2 YYNGEE. V dropped 3 bases and J dropped 7; count of bases not matched to a gene: 5. The CDR3 length is 16 residues. Written as DNA, the CDR3 is TGTGCCAGCAGCGAGGGGACTAGCGGGGGGAAGAATGAGCAGTTCTTC. Amino acids: CASSEGTSGGKNEQFF.

CDR3 residues: CASKKGASTGELFF. The CDR3 DNA is TGTGCCAGCAAGAAAGGGGCGAGCACCGGGGAGCTGTTTTTT. The chain couples TRBV2 to TRBJ2-2; tentative D call: TRBD1 (5 bases). The germline gives CDR1 SNHLY, CDR2 FYNNEI. The ends were cut back, 7 bases at V and 4 bases at J, with 13 bases in the middle. The CDR3 extends over 14 amino acids.

This chain uses TRBV9 with TRBJ1-2; TRBD1 matches at 7 bases. Germline V lookup: CDR1 SGDLS, CDR2 YYNGEE. There are 15 residues in the CDR3. J lost 3 bases, V lost 3 bases, and 8 bases had no gene match. DNA of the CDR3: TGTGCCAGCAGCGCCAGACAGGGTCCCTACTATGGCTACACCTTC. Translated, it gives CASSARQGPYYGYTF. The entire variable domain, with the rest obtained from reference TRBV9 and TRBJ1-2, is as follows: DSGVTQTPKHLITATGQRVTLRCSPRSGDLSVYWYQQSLDQGLQFLIQYYNGEERAKGNILERFSAQQFPDLHSELNLSSLELGDSALYFCASSARQGPYYGYTFGSGTRLTVV.